The 14 T cell receptor beta chains below come from one sample, sequenced in a study of cytotoxic CD8 clonotypes in ibrutinib-treated CLL. Libraries were prepared by immunoSEQ multiplex PCR; TCRdb keeps only in-frame clonotypes and omits some of them. The repertoire holds 30,000 to 35,000 clones, with around 63% as singletons. Sequencing was performed on PBMCs, taken before ibrutinib treatment. Receptors originate from a human donor with chronic lymphocytic leukemia.

The chain has TRBV11-3 and TRBJ2-1, with TRBD2 matching over 12 bases. The CDR3 consists of 17 residues. Trimming at V came to 4 bases and at J to 0 bases, leaving 4 bases not matched to a gene. Germline V lookup: CDR1 SGHNT, CDR2 YENEEA. The CDR3 region has the DNA TGTGCCAGCAGCTCGGGACTAGCGGGCCTCTCCTACAATGAGCAGTTCTTC. Encoded protein: CASSSGLAGLSYNEQFF.

The rearrangement uses TRBV9 and TRBJ1-2; 10 bases fit TRBD1. Germline V gene lookup returns CDR1 SGDLS and CDR2 YYNGEE. V dropped 5 bases and J dropped 3; count of bases not matched to a gene: 4. The CDR3 length is 14 residues. CDR3 amino acids: CASRGTGDDYGYTF. CDR3 sequence (DNA): TGTGCCAGCAGGGGGACAGGGGATGACTATGGCTACACCTTC. The full variable domain, its missing parts supplied by reference TRBV9 and TRBJ1-2, is DSGVTQTPKHLITATGQRVTLRCSPRSGDLSVYWYQQSLDQGLQFLIQYYNGEERAKGNILERFSAQQFPDLHSELNLSSLELGDSALYFCASRGTGDDYGYTFGSGTRLTVV.

The chain uses TRBV6-5 and TRBJ1-3; 7 nucleotides match TRBD1. The length of the CDR3 is 15 residues. The germline V gene encodes CDR1 MNHEY and CDR2 SVGAGI. With 2 bases clipped from V and 4 bases from J, the junction kept 5 bases outside the gene matches. Here the CDR3 reads CASSYQDRVGNTIYF. The CDR3 nucleotides are TGTGCCAGCAGTTACCAAGACAGGGTCGGAAACACCATATATTTT.

This chain joins TRBV28 and TRBJ2-7; D not certain. The CDR3 runs 12 residues. Germline values: CDR1 MDHEN, CDR2 SYDVKM. The V and J ends lost 3 bases and 5 bases respectively, with 8 bases between them. CDR3 sequence reads: CASSLVADEQYF. Here the CDR3 DNA reads TGTGCCAGCAGTTTGGTCGCAGACGAGCAGTACTTC.

This clone was seen only a few times. The chain couples TRBV7-2 to TRBJ1-2; TRBD1 matches 8 bases. In germline, CDR1 is SGHTA, CDR2 FQGNSA. The CDR3 is 15 amino acids. The V segment lost 5 bases and the J segment 4 bases; nucleotides outside the gene matches: 9. CDR3 residues: CASSPTTGAGYGYTF. The CDR3 region has the DNA TGTGCCAGCAGCCCGACGACAGGGGCGGGCTATGGCTACACCTTC.

This clone was counted only a few times. This rearrangement joins TRBV27 to TRBJ1-5; TRBD1 is a possible D gene (5 bases). Germline CDR1 MNHEY, CDR2 SMNVEV (reference sequence). V dropped 5 bases and J dropped 7 bases, with 18 bases sitting between them. The CDR3 is made up of 15 amino acids. CDR3 residues: CASSPQVDRGQPQHF. The CDR3 DNA reads as TGTGCCAGCAGTCCACAAGTAGACAGAGGACAGCCCCAGCATTTT.

The V gene is TRBV9, the J gene TRBJ2-5; 8 nucleotides align to TRBD2. The CDR3 covers 14 residues. The germline V gene encodes CDR1 SGDLS and CDR2 YYNGEE. With 4 bases clipped from V and 1 base from J, the junction kept 3 bases outside the gene matches. The chain's CDR3 is CASSLTSGQETQYF. DNA for the CDR3: TGTGCCAGCAGCCTTACTAGCGGCCAAGAGACCCAGTACTTC.

The gene calls are TRBV18 and TRBJ2-7; D may be TRBD2 (6 bases). V dropped 2 bases and J dropped 0 bases, with 17 bases sitting between them. The CDR3 has 17 residues. Germline V gives CDR1 KGHSH, CDR2 LQKENI. The CDR3 sequence: CASSPNLSGGVSYEQYF. CDR3 DNA sequence: TGTGCCAGCTCACCAAACCTCTCAGGCGGGGTCTCCTACGAGCAGTACTTC.

This chain connects TRBV5-6 to TRBJ2-5, with unresolved D. This CDR3 has 13 amino acids. V was pared by 1 base and J by 4 bases, with 8 bases between. CDR1 SGHDT and CDR2 YYEEEE come from the germline V gene. The DNA for the CDR3 is TGTGCCAGCAGCTTGACTGCCCCAGAGACCCAGTACTTC. Its protein product is CASSLTAPETQYF.

In this sample, this clone turned up a few times. V and J are TRBV7-3 and TRBJ1-1, with no clear D. This CDR3 is 12 amino acids long. V gave up 2 bases and J gave up 7 bases, with 8 bases separating them. Germline lookup yields CDR1 SGHTA and CDR2 FQGTGA. The CDR3 loop reads CASSLWEGEAFF. The CDR3 coding sequence is TGTGCCAGCAGCTTATGGGAGGGTGAAGCTTTCTTT. Full variable domain (remainder filled in from reference TRBV7-3 and TRBJ1-1): GAGVSQTPSNKVTEKGKYVELRCDPISGHTALYWYRQSLGQGPEFLIYFQGTGAADDSGLPNDRFFAVRPEGSVSTLKIQRTERGDSAVYLCASSLWEGEAFFGQGTRLTVV.

V and J are TRBV9 and TRBJ2-5; the match to TRBD1 covers 7 bases. This CDR3 has 16 residues. The germline V gene encodes CDR1 SGDLS and CDR2 YYNGEE. Trimming cost V 4 bases and J 6 bases; bases outside gene matches: 15. This chain's CDR3 is CASSSRPDRLGKTQYF. The CDR3 bases are TGTGCCAGCAGCTCGAGACCGGACAGGCTTGGAAAGACCCAGTACTTC.

J is TRBJ2-4 and V is TRBV27; 8 bases are a match to TRBD2. There are 15 residues in the CDR3. V lost 6 bases and J lost 7; bases outside the gene matches: 11. Germline CDR1 is MNHEY and CDR2 is SMNVEV (reference sequence). The CDR3 DNA follows: TGTGCCAGCAGGTGGAGTAGCGGGGCCATGAACATTCAGTACTTC. Translation: CASRWSSGAMNIQYF.

This sequence joins TRBV30 and TRBJ2-7; D is undetermined. V was trimmed by 2 bases and J by 0 bases, leaving 11 bases between them. The CDR3 consists of 14 residues. CDR1 GTSNPN and CDR2 SVGIG come from the germline V gene (reference sequence). CDR3 protein: CAWSPPATSYEQYF. DNA of the CDR3: TGTGCCTGGAGTCCCCCGGCGACCTCCTACGAGCAGTACTTC.

V gene TRBV29-1 combines with J gene TRBJ1-1; D unclear. Germline CDR1 is SQVTM and CDR2 is ANQGSEA. The CDR3 has 13 residues. Trimming removed 6 bases at V and 0 bases at J, with 11 bases between. The CDR3 is CSVFKKMNTEAFF. In DNA form, the CDR3 reads TGCAGCGTCTTTAAGAAAATGAACACTGAAGCTTTCTTT.